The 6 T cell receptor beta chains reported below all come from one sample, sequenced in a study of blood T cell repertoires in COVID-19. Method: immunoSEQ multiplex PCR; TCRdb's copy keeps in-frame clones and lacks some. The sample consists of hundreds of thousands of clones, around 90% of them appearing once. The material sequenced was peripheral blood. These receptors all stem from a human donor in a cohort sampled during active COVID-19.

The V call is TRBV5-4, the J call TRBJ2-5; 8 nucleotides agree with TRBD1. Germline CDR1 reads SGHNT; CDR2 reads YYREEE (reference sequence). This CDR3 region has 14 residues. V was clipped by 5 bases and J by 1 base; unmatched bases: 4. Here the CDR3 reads CASRTGVGQETQYF. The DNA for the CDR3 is TGTGCCAGCAGGACAGGGGTAGGCCAAGAGACCCAGTACTTC.

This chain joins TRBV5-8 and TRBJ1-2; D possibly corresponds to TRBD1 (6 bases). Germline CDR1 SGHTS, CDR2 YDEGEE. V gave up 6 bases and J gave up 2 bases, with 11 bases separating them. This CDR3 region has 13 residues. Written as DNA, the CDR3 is TGTGCCAGCAACTTTCAGGGGAACTATGGCTACACCTTC. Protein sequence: CASNFQGNYGYTF.

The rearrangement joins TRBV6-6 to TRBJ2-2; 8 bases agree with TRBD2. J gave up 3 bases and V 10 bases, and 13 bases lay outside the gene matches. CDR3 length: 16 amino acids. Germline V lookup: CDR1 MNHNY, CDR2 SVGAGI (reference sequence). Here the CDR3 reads CATELPGGPDTGELFF. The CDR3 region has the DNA TGTGCCACGGAGTTACCGGGGGGGCCGGACACCGGGGAGCTGTTTTTT.

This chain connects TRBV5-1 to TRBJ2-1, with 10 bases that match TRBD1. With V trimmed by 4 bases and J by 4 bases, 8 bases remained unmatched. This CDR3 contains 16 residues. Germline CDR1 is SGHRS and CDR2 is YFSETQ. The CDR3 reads CASSRSGQGKYNEQFF. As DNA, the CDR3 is TGCGCCAGCAGCCGCTCGGGACAGGGGAAATACAATGAGCAGTTCTTC.

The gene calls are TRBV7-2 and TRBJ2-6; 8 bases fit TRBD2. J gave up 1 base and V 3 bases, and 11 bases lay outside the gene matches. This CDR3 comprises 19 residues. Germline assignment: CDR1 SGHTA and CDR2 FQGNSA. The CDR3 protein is CASSFNTGTRLSGANVLTF. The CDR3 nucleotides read TGTGCCAGCAGCTTTAATACCGGGACTAGGCTGTCTGGGGCCAACGTCCTGACTTTC.

CDR3 sequence (DNA): TGTGCCACCAGTGCAGGGGGCGGTGGTCATAATTCACCCCTCCACTTT. It is translated as CATSAGGGGHNSPLHF. The chain carries TRBV15 and TRBJ1-6; 8 nucleotides match TRBD1. The germline gives CDR1 LNHNV, CDR2 YYDKDF (reference sequence). Trimming at V came to 6 bases and at J to 5 bases, leaving 9 bases not matched to a gene. The CDR3 covers 16 residues. Variable domain in full (rest from reference TRBV15 and TRBJ1-6): DAMVIQNPRYQVTQFGKPVTLSCSQTLNHNVMYWYQQKSSQAPKLLFHYYDKDFNNEADTPDNFQSRRPNTSFCFLDIRSPGLGDTAMYLCATSAGGGGHNSPLHFGNGTRLTVT.